These T cell receptor beta chains were read from a single sample in a study of shared clonotypes between healthy human individuals. Assay used: immunoSEQ multiplex PCR; TCRdb lists only in-frame clones, some missing. The sample gives under 1,900,000 clones, just under 99% of which show up once; around 0.38% is in the top ten. The specimen was naive CD4+ T cells sorted from blood. These receptors originate from a man in his thirties or forties in good health. The CDR3 runs from the conserved cysteine through the conserved F or W. D genes are given only for firm matches. The size entry is marked missing in some rows and otherwise reads once, few, many or a size class.

. | . | TRBJ2-7 | TRBV7-9 | TGTGCCAGCAGCTTAGCTGGTTCGGGCTACGAGCAGTACTTC | CASSLAGSGYEQYF
TRBD2 | . | TRBJ2-3 | TRBV18 | TGTGCGAGCGAAAGAGGGAGGGCCCCAGCAGATACGCAGTATTTT | CASERGRAPADTQYF
TRBD2 | . | TRBJ2-1 | TRBV14 | TGTGCCAGCAGCCCAAGGACTAGCGGGAGTTGGAATGAGCAGTTCTTC | CASSPRTSGSWNEQFF
. | . | TRBJ2-3 | TRBV7-2 | TGTGCCAGCAAGCGGAAAAGCACAGATACGCAGTATTTT | CASKRKSTDTQYF
. | . | TRBJ2-1 | TRBV11-3 | TGTGCCAGCAGCTCGACCAGTTGGAATGAGCAGTTCTTC | CASSSTSWNEQFF
TRBD1 | . | TRBJ1-5 | TRBV4-1 | TGCGCCAGCAGCCAAGATGGGACAGGGGTAGGCAATCAGCCCCAGCATTTT | CASSQDGTGVGNQPQHF
. | . | TRBJ1-1 | TRBV28 | TGTGCCAGCAGTGCACTCTCGGTGGGGGGCACTGAAGCTTTCTTT | CASSALSVGGTEAFF
. | . | TRBJ2-1 | TRBV11-3 | TGTGCCAGCAGCGCATCCCTGATTTACAATGAGCAGTTCTTC | CASSASLIYNEQFF
. | . | TRBJ2-7 | TRBV9 | TGTGCCAGCAGCGTAGGAGCGGGTTTTCCCTACGAGCAGTACTTC | CASSVGAGFPYEQYF
TRBD1 | . | TRBJ2-1 | TRBV5-4 | TGTGCCAGCAGCTTGTCAGGGGGCTTTGAGCAGTTCTTC | CASSLSGGFEQFF
. | . | TRBJ1-2 | TRBV11-2 | TGTGCCAGCAGCTTAGATTGGTCCGATTGGGTAGGCTATGGCTACACCTTC | CASSLDWSDWVGYGYTF
. | . | TRBJ2-1 | TRBV5-1 | TGCGCCAGCAGCTTGAATCTTGTACCTAATGAGCAGTTCTTC | CASSLNLVPNEQFF
. | . | TRBJ2-7 | TRBV6-5 | TGTGCCAGCAGCCTAACCCCGGGATCTTACGAGCAGTACTTC | CASSLTPGSYEQYF
TRBD2 | . | TRBJ2-7 | TRBV19 | TGTGCCGGCGGGGGAACGTGCGAGCAGTACTTC | CAGGGTCEQYF
TRBD1 | . | TRBJ2-3 | TRBV5-1 | TGCGCCAGCAGCTCGGGACAGGGGCTGAGCACAGATACGCAGTATTTT | CASSSGQGLSTDTQYF
. | . | TRBJ1-5 | TRBV5-1 | TGCGCCAGCAGCTTGGGGGGGTCTAGCAATCAGCCCCAGCATTTT | CASSLGGSSNQPQHF
. | once | TRBJ2-1 | TRBV4-3 | TGCGCCAGCAGCCAGTCTAGGGGAGACGGTGAGCAGTTCTTC | CASSQSRGDGEQFF
. | . | TRBJ2-7 | TRBV7-2 | TGTGCCAGCGGAAAAGTGGGACACGAGCAGTACTTC | CASGKVGHEQYF
. | . | TRBJ2-2 | TRBV4-3 | TGCGCCAGCAGCCAAGATGCACTTGGGGTCGGGGAGCTGTTTTTT | CASSQDALGVGELFF
. | . | TRBJ2-1 | TRBV7-2 | TGTGCCAGCAGCTTAGGGGGGGTGGCTGAGCAGTTCTTC | CASSLGGVAEQFF
. | once | TRBJ2-5 | TRBV30 | TGTGCCTGGAATGATGGACAACAACCCCAAGAGACCCAGTACTTC | CAWNDGQQPQETQYF
. | . | TRBJ1-3 | TRBV2 | TGTGCCAGCAGTGTCGGCAGCTCTGGAAACACCATATATTTT | CASSVGSSGNTIYF
TRBD2 | . | TRBJ2-7 | TRBV5-1 | TGCGCCAGCAGCTTTCAGGCTAGCGGGAGTGTAGCATACGAGCAGTACTTC | CASSFQASGSVAYEQYF
TRBD2 | . | TRBJ2-1 | TRBV15 | TGTGCCACCAGGAGTAGCGGGCGGGATGAGCAGTTCTTC | CATRSSGRDEQFF
TRBD1 | . | TRBJ2-5 | TRBV30 | TGTGCCTGGAGCCATAGGACAGGGGCGACCCAAGAGACCCAGTACTTC | CAWSHRTGATQETQYF
. | . | TRBJ2-2 | TRBV9 | TGTGCCAGCAGCGTAGAGGCGTGGGGCGGGGAGCTGTTTTTT | CASSVEAWGGELFF
TRBD1 | . | TRBJ2-3 | TRBV4-3 | TGCGCCAGCAGCCAAGATTCAATTCTTCCGGGACAGCCCCGAAATACGCAGTATTTT | CASSQDSILPGQPRNTQYF
TRBD1 | . | TRBJ2-2 | TRBV6-6 | TGTGCCAGCAGTAACCGGGACAGTGGGTCCCGAGAGCTGTTTTTT | CASSNRDSGSRELFF
. | . | TRBJ1-3 | TRBV2 | TGTGCCAGCAGTGGAGGGCGTCAGGGAAACACCATATATTTT | CASSGGRQGNTIYF
TRBD1 | once | TRBJ2-2 | TRBV29-1 | TGCAGCGTCGACAGGGGGATCGGGGAGCTGTTTTTT | CSVDRGIGELFF
. | . | TRBJ2-7 | TRBV27 | TGTGCCAGCAGTTCCCGAAAGACGAGAACAGGGTTCCAGCAGTACTTC | CASSSRKTRTGFQQYF
TRBD2 | . | TRBJ2-7 | TRBV29-1 | TGCAGCGTTGGCGGGAGGGGCTACGAGCAGTACTTC | CSVGGRGYEQYF
. | . | TRBJ2-6 | TRBV6-1 | TGTGCCAGCAGTGAAGGGGGCACCGGGGCCAACGTCCTGACTTTC | CASSEGGTGANVLTF
. | . | TRBJ2-7 | TRBV5-1 | TGCGCCAGCAGCTTTGTGACGAGCTACGAGCAGTACTTC | CASSFVTSYEQYF
. | . | TRBJ2-1 | TRBV9 | TGTGCCAGCAGCCCCAAACTAGTTTTCGATGAGCAGTTCTTC | CASSPKLVFDEQFF
TRBD2 | . | TRBJ2-1 | TRBV7-2 | TGTGCCAGCACCATGGGGGTAGCGGGAGGGCCCAATTCCTACAATGAGCAGTTCTTC | CASTMGVAGGPNSYNEQFF
. | once | TRBJ1-1 | TRBV19 | TGTGCCAGTAGTATCTGGAGGGACACTGAAGCTTTCTTT | CASSIWRDTEAFF
. | . | TRBJ2-1 | TRBV7-2 | TGTGCCAGCAGCTTCTTAGGACTACCCGAGGGGGGGCAGTTCTTC | CASSFLGLPEGGQFF
TRBD2 | . | TRBJ2-7 | TRBV7-2 | TGTGCCAGCAGCCCGGGACTAGCGGATTACGAGCAGTACTTC | CASSPGLADYEQYF
TRBD1 | . | TRBJ1-2 | TRBV5-4 | TGTGCCAGCAGCTTGCTGGGACAGAGTGGCTACACCTTC | CASSLLGQSGYTF
. | . | TRBJ2-3 | TRBV7-9 | TGTGCCAGCAGCTTAGAACAGGTCACGGATACGCAGTATTTT | CASSLEQVTDTQYF
TRBD2 | . | TRBJ2-7 | TRBV5-5 | TGTGCCAGCAGCTTCCTTCCGACTAGCATGTCCTACGAGCAGTACTTC | CASSFLPTSMSYEQYF
TRBD1 | . | TRBJ2-3 | TRBV15 | TGTGCCACCAGCAGGGGACAGTTTAGCACAGATACGCAGTATTTT | CATSRGQFSTDTQYF
. | . | TRBJ2-1 | TRBV19 | TGTGCCAGTACGGGTAGAGGGAGGATTAGGAATGAGCAGTTCTTC | CASTGRGRIRNEQFF
TRBD2 | . | TRBJ2-5 | TRBV5-1 | TGCGCCAGCAGCGCGGGACTAGCGGGTTCGGGGGAGACCCAGTACTTC | CASSAGLAGSGETQYF
. | . | TRBJ1-1 | TRBV7-9 | TGTGCCAGCAGCTCTCCGGGACTCCAGTACGTTAGCACTGAAGCTTTCTTT | CASSSPGLQYVSTEAFF
TRBD2 | once | TRBJ2-1 | TRBV6-5 | TGTGCCAGCATCCAGACTAGCGGGAGTTTGGGTGAGCAGTTCTTC | CASIQTSGSLGEQFF
TRBD2 | . | TRBJ2-3 | TRBV27 | TGTGCCAGCAGCCGACTAGCCGGGGGCACAGATACGCAGTATTTT | CASSRLAGGTDTQYF
TRBD1 | . | TRBJ1-1 | TRBV27 | TGTGCCAGCAGCCCCAGGGGGGCTGAAGCTTTCTTT | CASSPRGAEAFF
. | . | TRBJ2-3 | TRBV19 | TGTGCCAGTAGTGTGAGCCACGCAGATACGCAGTATTTT | CASSVSHADTQYF
. | . | TRBJ2-7 | TRBV6-5 | TGTGCCAGCAGTTACCTTACAGGGAACGAGCAGTACTTC | CASSYLTGNEQYF
. | . | TRBJ2-3 | TRBV6-5 | TGTGCCAGCACCCAAAACAGGGTCACAGATACGCAGTATTTT | CASTQNRVTDTQYF